This passage covers 13 T cell receptor beta chains from one sample sequenced in a study of CD8 T cells in Susac syndrome. After extraction with the RNeasy kit, about 0.45 to 1 ug of the RNA was reverse transcribed using random hexamers. Each CDR3 protein is one row after TCRdb ran MiXCR on the immunoSEQ multiplex PCR reads. The table shows 85,000 to 95,000 distinct CDR3 sequences, with 85% to 95% occurring only once. Sequencing was carried out using CD4+ T cells from PBMCs. Receptor source: a human donor with Susac syndrome.

The V call is TRBV28, the J call TRBJ2-5, with TRBD1 identical over 8 bases. Germline CDR1 MDHEN, CDR2 SYDVKM. The CDR3 loop spans 15 amino acids. The V and J ends lost 5 bases and 5 bases, in that order; junction bases with no gene match: 10. This CDR3 reads CASSDPSGGGETQYF. CDR3 sequence (DNA): TGTGCCAGCAGTGACCCCTCAGGGGGCGGCGAGACCCAGTACTTC.

This chain uses TRBV9 with TRBJ2-2; D may be TRBD1 (5 bases). Germline loops: CDR1 SGDLS, CDR2 YYNGEE. Trimming removed 5 bases at V and 1 base at J, with 9 bases between. The CDR3 runs to 14 residues. The CDR3 DNA is TGTGCCAGCAGAGCTGGACAGAACACCGGGGAGCTGTTTTTT. The encoded protein is CASRAGQNTGELFF. Full variable domain (missing parts from reference TRBV9 and TRBJ2-2): DSGVTQTPKHLITATGQRVTLRCSPRSGDLSVYWYQQSLDQGLQFLIQYYNGEERAKGNILERFSAQQFPDLHSELNLSSLELGDSALYFCASRAGQNTGELFFGEGSRLTVL.

The chain links TRBV7-8 to TRBJ2-2; possibly TRBD1 for D (6 bases). In germline, CDR1 is SGHVS, CDR2 FQNEAQ. Trimming pared 3 bases from V and 0 bases from J, leaving 8 bases between. The CDR3 consists of 15 residues. The CDR3 nucleotides are TGTGCCAGCAGCTTTGGGGGCCCGAACACCGGGGAGCTGTTTTTT. Translating gives CASSFGGPNTGELFF.

This chain uses TRBV2 with TRBJ1-1; D possibly corresponds to TRBD1 (5 bases). V was cut by 8 bases and J by 2 bases, with 15 bases left in between. The germline V gene has CDR1 SNHLY and CDR2 FYNNEI. This CDR3 contains 14 residues. DNA for the CDR3: TGTGCCAGCGCCTTCCGACAGAGAAACACTGAAGCTTTCTTT. Translation gives CASAFRQRNTEAFF.

The CDR3 DNA follows: TGCAGTGCGGGACAGGGGGCTACTGGAAACACCATATATTTT. Translating it yields CSAGQGATGNTIYF. The chain has TRBV20-1 and TRBJ1-3; TRBD1 agrees at 12 bases. The ends lost 6 bases at V and 2 bases at J; junction bases unmatched: 2. CDR3 length equals 14 residues. The germline CDR1 and CDR2 sequences are DFQATT and SNEGSKA (reference sequence).

The chain uses TRBV7-9 and TRBJ2-5; 8 positions match TRBD2. J lost 3 bases, V lost 10 bases, and 1 base had no gene match. Looked up from germline, CDR1 is SEHNR and CDR2 is FQNEAQ (reference sequence). The CDR3 is 11 amino acids. This CDR3 is CAIGGEETQYF. DNA of the CDR3: TGTGCCATCGGGGGGGAAGAGACCCAGTACTTC. Together with reference TRBV7-9 and TRBJ2-5, the CDR3 gives the full variable domain: DTGVSQNPRHKITKRGQNVTFRCDPISEHNRLYWYRQTLGQGPEFLTYFQNEAQLEKSRLLSDRFSAERPKGSFSTLEIQRTEQGDSAMYLCAIGGEETQYFGPGTRLLVL.

This clonotype was counted a single time. The chain links TRBV27 to TRBJ2-5, with 7 bases lining up with TRBD2. This CDR3 region has 14 residues. J was trimmed by 1 base and V by 6 bases; bases with no gene match: 5. Germline V gene lookup returns CDR1 MNHEY and CDR2 SMNVEV (reference sequence). CDR3 sequence (DNA): TGTGCCAGCAGATCCACGGGGGGCCAAGAGACCCAGTACTTC. This translates into CASRSTGGQETQYF.

V usage is TRBV30 and J usage is TRBJ2-7; 7 nucleotides line up with TRBD2. The V gene's germline CDR1 is GTSNPN and CDR2 SVGIG (reference sequence). This CDR3 comprises 14 residues. V gave up 3 bases and J gave up 5 bases; unmatched junction bases: 10. This chain's CDR3 is CAWRAPGGGNEQYF. The DNA for the CDR3 is TGTGCCTGGAGGGCCCCGGGGGGAGGAAACGAGCAGTACTTC. Variable domain in full (rest from reference TRBV30 and TRBJ2-7): SQTIHQWPATLVQPVGSPLSLECTVEGTSNPNLYWYRQAAGRGLQLLFYSVGIGQISSEVPQNLSASRPQDRQFILSSKKLLLSDSGFYLCAWRAPGGGNEQYFGPGTRLTVT.

The J gene is TRBJ2-7, the V gene TRBV11-2, with D uncertain. V lost 7 bases to trimming and J lost 5 bases, with 18 bases between them. Germline V CDR1 and CDR2: SGHAT, FQNNGV. The CDR3 has 14 residues. The CDR3 here is CASNSGLNLDEQYF. In DNA form, the CDR3 reads TGTGCCAGCAACTCCGGTCTCAATCTCGACGAGCAGTACTTC.

This clonotype was seen a few times. CDR3 nucleotide sequence: TGTGCCAGCAGCTTAGGGAGGGGCAATGAGCAGTTCTTC. Protein product: CASSLGRGNEQFF. The chain joins TRBV11-2 to TRBJ2-1; a possible D gene is TRBD2 (6 bases). Trimming pared 1 base from V and 6 bases from J, leaving 7 bases between. Germline CDR1 SGHAT, CDR2 FQNNGV. CDR3 length: 13 residues.

The rearrangement uses TRBV28 and TRBJ2-1, with 8 bases identical to TRBD2. V was pared by 4 bases and J by 7 bases, with 9 bases of the junction left unmatched. There are 15 residues in the CDR3. The V gene's germline CDR1 is MDHEN and CDR2 SYDVKM. CDR3 coding DNA: TGTGCCAGCAGTTCCAATGGACGGGAGGGGAATGAGCAGTTCTTC. This codes for CASSSNGREGNEQFF. Using reference TRBV28 and TRBJ2-1 for the parts outside the CDR3, the full variable domain is DVKVTQSSRYLVKRTGEKVFLECVQDMDHENMFWYRQDPGLGLRLIYFSYDVKMKEKGDIPEGYSVSREKKERFSLILESASTNQTSMYLCASSSNGREGNEQFFGPGTRLTVL.

The gene calls are TRBV14 and TRBJ2-1; 12 nucleotides line up with TRBD2. Germline V lookup: CDR1 SGHDN, CDR2 FVKESK. The trim removed 4 bases at V and 7 bases at J, leaving 8 bases unmatched. The CDR3 has 16 amino acids. The CDR3 nucleotides are TGTGCCAGCAGCCTCCTAGCGGGGGGGAGGAATAATGAGCAGTTCTTC. Its protein is CASSLLAGGRNNEQFF.

The rearrangement joins TRBV3-1 to TRBJ2-7; 12 bases map to TRBD2. This CDR3 has 15 amino acids. Germline CDR1 LGHDT, CDR2 YNNKEL (reference sequence). Trimming at V came to 4 bases and at J to 3 bases, leaving 4 bases not matched to a gene. The CDR3 loop reads CASSPTSGGNYEQYF. DNA of the CDR3: TGTGCCAGCAGCCCAACTAGCGGGGGGAACTACGAGCAGTACTTC.